These T cell receptor beta chains were read from a single sample in a study of blood T cell repertoires in COVID-19. TCRdb's copy holds only in-frame clones and misses some; the assay was immunoSEQ multiplex PCR. The table includes around 180,000 clones, around 80% detected once. The material sequenced was PBMCs or T cells enriched from blood (not recorded which). Receptors originate from a woman aged 50 to 60 with acute COVID-19. The CDR3 runs from the conserved cysteine through the conserved F or W. Some rows have no size entry. The others give once, few or many, or a class for an expanded clone.

V gene,J gene,clone size,CDR3 protein
TRBV19,TRBJ1-1,-,CASSMSGPQGGAFF
TRBV3-1/TRBV3-2,TRBJ1-2,-,CASSPRDSGNYGYTF
TRBV27,TRBJ2-3,-,CASSLRLAGGGTDTQYF
TRBV30,TRBJ1-4,-,CAWSFRGQARTNEKLFF
TRBV11-2,TRBJ2-5,-,CASSLTGRRETQYF
TRBV7-9,TRBJ2-1,-,CASRDTRGSYNEQFF
TRBV14,TRBJ1-4,-,CASSRTPNEKLFF
TRBV28,TRBJ1-2,few,CASLSRATGYGYTF
TRBV5-6,TRBJ1-2,once,CASSLAAGANYGYTF
TRBV10-3,TRBJ1-2,once,CAISESLGRGPNGYTF
TRBV5-4,TRBJ1-1,-,CASSLDINTEAFF
TRBV19,TRBJ2-3,-,CASSKDQGINTDTQYF
TRBV29-1,TRBJ2-1,few,CSIDGRVAGNEQFF
TRBV30,TRBJ2-3,-,CAWSVPGESTDTQYF
TRBV4-1,TRBJ1-4,many,CASSPGQGATNEKLFF
TRBV19,TRBJ1-6,-,CASSPDRDNSPLHF
TRBV7-2,TRBJ1-5,-,CASSRDRGEPQHF
TRBV24-1,TRBJ1-1,-,CATSDTGTEAFF
TRBV28,TRBJ2-2,-,CASRRTGATGELFF
TRBV3-1/TRBV3-2,TRBJ2-5,-,CASSQGQGGETQYF
TRBV6-5,TRBJ1-1,few,CASSYQDRGEAFF
TRBV5-5,TRBJ1-5,-,CASSPSQGDQPQHF
TRBV7-9,TRBJ2-5,-,CASSPVGGQETQYF
TRBV28,TRBJ1-4,-,CASSSLGQGREKLFF
TRBV7-9,TRBJ2-5,-,CASSSLGRVETQYF
TRBV5-4,TRBJ1-1,many,CASSSLQTNTEAFF
TRBV11-2,TRBJ1-1,few,CASSFGRNTEAFF
TRBV2,TRBJ2-2,few,CASSRGELFF
TRBV4-1,TRBJ1-1,-,CASSQEIGTVEAFF
TRBV4-3,TRBJ1-2,-,CASSLRKGEGGYTF
TRBV6-2/TRBV6-3,TRBJ1-1,-,CASSSPGGTAKFALNTEAFF
TRBV5-1,TRBJ2-3,-,CASSQSVSKTDTQYF
TRBV24-1,TRBJ1-2,once,CATSGTGGRYGYTF
TRBV28,TRBJ1-5,once,CASNSVRNYQPQHF
TRBV6-5,TRBJ1-2,-,CASKTGGGRGYGYTF
TRBV6-5,TRBJ1-2,-,CASWGAGGNYGYTF
TRBV18,TRBJ1-1,-,CASSPPGTGDTEAFF
TRBV5-4,TRBJ2-3,-,CASSLRTSGTDTQYF